These T cell receptor beta chains were read from a single sample in a study of T cell responses to AZD1222 COVID-19 vaccine. Assay: immunoSEQ multiplex PCR; the TCRdb copy retains only in-frame clones and omits some. Of about 100,000 clones in the sample, around nine tenths were seen once. This specimen consisted of peripheral blood, obtained on day 0 of AZD1222 vaccination. These receptors were taken from an adult in good health. The CDR3 runs from the conserved cysteine through the conserved F or W. The order of the fields is clone size, J gene, V gene, CDR3 length, D gene, CDR3 DNA, CDR3 protein. The D gene is left open where the match is weak. Clone size is shown for a subset of rows, as once, few, many or a class of expanded clone.

>-|TRBJ2-3|TRBV4-2|14|-
TGTGCCAGCAGCCAAGGGACAGACACAGATACGCAGTATTTT
CASSQGTDTDTQYF
>-|TRBJ1-1|TRBV5-1|16|TRBD1
TGCGCCAGCAGCTTTAAATCGGGACAGGGGAACACTGAAGCTTTCTTT
CASSFKSGQGNTEAFF
>-|TRBJ2-5|TRBV30|16|-
TGTGCCTGGAACCCCTACAGGGTTGGCGGGCAAGAGACCCAGTACTTC
CAWNPYRVGGQETQYF
>-|TRBJ1-2|TRBV4-1|15|-
TGCGCCAGCAGCCAAGGGCCGGGAGGCCTCTATGGCTACACCTTC
CASSQGPGGLYGYTF
>once|TRBJ1-1|TRBV7-3|13|-
TGTGCCAGCAGCTATGACAAGAACACTGAAGCTTTCTTT
CASSYDKNTEAFF
>-|TRBJ2-7|TRBV7-2|12|-
TGTGCCAGCAGCTTAGGACGGAGCGAGCAGTACTTC
CASSLGRSEQYF
>few|TRBJ2-7|TRBV15|15|-
TGTGCCACCAGCAGAGGGGGATTGAGCTCCTACGAGCAGTACTTC
CATSRGGLSSYEQYF
>-|TRBJ2-1|TRBV5-6|14|TRBD1
TGTGCCAGCAGCCCGGTCGGGACAGGGTATGAGCAGTTCTTC
CASSPVGTGYEQFF
>-|TRBJ2-3|TRBV4-2|17|TRBD2
TGTGCCAGCAGCCAAGACAGGTCTAGCGGAGTCACAGATACGCAGTATTTT
CASSQDRSSGVTDTQYF
>-|TRBJ2-7|TRBV7-9|8|-
TGTGCCAGCAGCCCGGGGTACTTC
CASSPGYF
>-|TRBJ1-5|TRBV19|19|-
TGTGCCAGTAGTATAGATCGGGTAAGGCGACAGGCCGGAATTCAGCCCCAGCATTTT
CASSIDRVRRQAGIQPQHF
>-|TRBJ1-2|TRBV19|16|TRBD1
TGTGCCAGTAGTAGCTTACCGGGACAGAGGTCGGATGGCTACACCTTC
CASSSLPGQRSDGYTF
>-|TRBJ2-3|TRBV4-2|16|TRBD2
TGTGCCAGCAGCCCCGACGCGGGGGGGGCCCAGGATACGCAGTATTTT
CASSPDAGGAQDTQYF
>-|TRBJ2-5|TRBV19|15|TRBD1
TGTGCCAGTAGTATGAATGGACAGGCAGGGGAGACCCAGTACTTC
CASSMNGQAGETQYF
>-|TRBJ2-3|TRBV25-1|15|TRBD2
TGTGCCAGCAGTGCTAGCGGGGGGGCAGAAGATACGCAGTATTTT
CASSASGGAEDTQYF
>few|TRBJ2-1|TRBV4-1|14|-
TGCGCCAGCAGCCAGACAGGATCTTACAATGAGCAGTTCTTC
CASSQTGSYNEQFF
>-|TRBJ1-6|TRBV28|16|TRBD1
TGTGCCAGCAGTTTACCCCTCGGACAGGGCACGATGCCCCTCCACTTT
CASSLPLGQGTMPLHF
>-|TRBJ2-6|TRBV19|16|-
TGTGCCAGTAGGGGCCACCTTAGCTCTGGGGCCAACGTCCTGACTTTC
CASRGHLSSGANVLTF
>-|TRBJ1-6|TRBV2|16|-
TGTGCCAGCAGTGAGGAGGGTCGGAGCCCTAATTCACCCCTCCACTTT
CASSEEGRSPNSPLHF
>-|TRBJ2-3|TRBV7-2|15|TRBD2
TGTGCCAGCAGCTTAAGGCTAGCGGGGGTGGATACGCAGTATTTT
CASSLRLAGVDTQYF
>-|TRBJ1-1|TRBV5-1|15|-
TGCGCCAGCAGCCACCGGGACGGAGGATACACTGAAGCTTTCTTT
CASSHRDGGYTEAFF
>-|TRBJ1-2|TRBV19|15|TRBD1
TGTGCCAGTAGCTATGGGACAGGGGGTAACTATGGCTACACCTTC
CASSYGTGGNYGYTF
>few|TRBJ1-6|TRBV2|14|TRBD1
TGTGCCAGCATGATAAGGGGGCTGGGTTCACCCCTCCACTTT
CASMIRGLGSPLHF
>-|TRBJ1-1|TRBV10-3|13|-
TGTGCCATCAGCCAGGGATTCGGGACTGAAGCTTTCTTT
CAISQGFGTEAFF
>-|TRBJ1-5|TRBV4-2|15|-
TGTGCCAGCAGCCCCGGAAGGGGGGCAGCTCAGCCCCAGCATTTT
CASSPGRGAAQPQHF